This is a list of T cell receptor beta chains from one sample in a study of Ad26.COV2.S vaccination and SARS-CoV-2 variants. TCRdb keeps only in-frame clones here, not all; method: immunoSEQ multiplex PCR. The sample has around 300,000 clones, roughly nine tenths seen once. Sequenced here: peripheral blood, sampled in a trial of Ad26.COV2.S vaccine versus placebo. The receptors were sampled from a person between 18 and 59 years old who received the Ad26.COV2.S COVID-19 vaccine or a placebo. CDR3s include the opening cysteine and the closing phenylalanine or tryptophan. The D gene is left open where the match is weak. Clone sizes are given selectively: once, few, many, or a class where the clone is expanded.

-	TRBJ2-3	TRBV24-1	-	CATSVGSTQYF	TGTGCCACCAGTGTTGGGAGTACGCAGTATTTT
TRBD2	TRBJ2-7	TRBV3-1/TRBV3-2	-	CASSQDQVAGVYEQYF	TGTGCCAGCAGCCAAGATCAAGTAGCGGGGGTGTACGAGCAGTACTTC
TRBD1	TRBJ1-2	TRBV27	once	CASSLTTYRGNYGYTF	TGTGCCAGCAGTCTAACTACCTACAGGGGGAACTATGGCTACACCTTC
TRBD1	TRBJ2-2	TRBV7-9	once	CASSLPDRGETGELFF	TGTGCCAGCAGCTTACCGGACAGGGGGGAAACCGGGGAGCTGTTTTTT
-	TRBJ2-5	TRBV14	-	CASNWRGGETQYF	TGTGCCAGCAATTGGAGGGGCGGCGAGACCCAGTACTTC
-	TRBJ2-5	TRBV7-8	-	CASSFRGGQTQETQYF	TGTGCCAGCAGCTTTCGGGGGGGACAGACCCAAGAGACCCAGTACTTC
-	TRBJ2-7	TRBV7-9	-	CAGGTAPYEQYF	TGTGCCGGCGGGACAGCCCCCTACGAGCAGTACTTC
-	TRBJ2-4	TRBV7-2	-	CASSLGGGNKNIQYF	TGTGCCAGCAGCTTAGGGGGCGGTAACAAAAACATTCAGTACTTC
TRBD2	TRBJ2-3	TRBV5-1	once	CASSGGSTDTQYF	TGCGCCAGTAGCGGGGGTAGCACAGATACGCAGTATTTT
TRBD1	TRBJ2-5	TRBV5-4	-	CASSRGQGQQETQYF	TGTGCCAGCAGCCGTGGACAGGGGCAACAAGAGACCCAGTACTTC
TRBD1	TRBJ1-2	TRBV7-2	-	CASSYDWGTGGIYGYTF	TGTGCCAGCAGCTACGATTGGGGGACAGGGGGCATCTATGGCTACACCTTC
-	TRBJ2-7	TRBV2	-	CASSRDGAYEQYF	TGTGCCAGCAGCCGGGACGGAGCCTACGAGCAGTACTTC
-	TRBJ2-3	TRBV12-3/TRBV12-4	once	CASTTGTSDTQYF	TGTGCCAGCACCACCGGGACATCAGATACGCAGTATTTT
-	TRBJ1-1	TRBV15	-	CATSRTHVMNTEAFF	TGTGCCACCAGCAGGACCCACGTGATGAACACTGAAGCTTTCTTT
-	TRBJ1-1	TRBV19	-	CASSREHEAFF	TGTGCCAGTAGCAGGGAACACGAAGCTTTCTTT
-	TRBJ1-2	TRBV28	once	CASSSPGTPVLGTF	TGTGCCAGCAGCTCCCCCGGGACACCGGTTTTAGGCACCTTC
-	TRBJ1-1	TRBV7-3	-	CASSSPGQGAEAFF	TGTGCCAGCAGCTCACCGGGACAAGGAGCTGAAGCTTTCTTT
-	TRBJ1-2	TRBV7-3	few	CASSSQGLGYGYTF	TGTGCCAGCAGTTCTCAGGGTCTTGGTTATGGCTACACCTTC
TRBD1	TRBJ2-7	TRBV6-2/TRBV6-3	-	CASSYQTGLVQYF	TGTGCCAGCAGTTACCAGACAGGGTTGGTGCAGTACTTC
TRBD1	TRBJ2-7	TRBV6-5	-	CASSRDRSYEQYF	TGTGCCAGCAGCCGGGACAGGTCCTACGAGCAGTACTTC
-	TRBJ1-2	TRBV29-1	-	CSVLGGKGYTF	TGCAGCGTTTTAGGGGGGAAAGGCTACACCTTC
-	TRBJ2-3	TRBV7-2	once	CASSLDDSSLDTQYF	TGTGCCAGCAGCTTAGACGACAGCTCATTAGATACGCAGTATTTT
TRBD1	TRBJ1-5	TRBV6-5	-	CASSYGTVNQPQHF	TGTGCCAGCAGTTATGGGACAGTTAATCAGCCCCAGCATTTT
-	TRBJ2-3	TRBV5-1	-	CASSLDGTDLYSSTDTQYF	TGCGCCAGCAGCTTGGACGGTACAGACTTATATTCTAGCACAGATACGCAGTATTTT
-	TRBJ2-5	TRBV9	-	CASSVVPGIQETQYF	TGTGCCAGCAGCGTAGTGCCAGGGATCCAAGAGACCCAGTACTTC
-	TRBJ1-6	TRBV21-1	once	CASSKFRTVDNSPLHF	TGTGCCAGCAGCAAATTTCGAACAGTTGATAATTCACCCCTCCACTTT
-	TRBJ1-5	TRBV6-6	-	CASSYSLNREFQPQHF	TGTGCCAGCAGTTACTCTTTAAACAGGGAATTTCAGCCCCAGCATTTT
TRBD1	TRBJ1-2	TRBV6-5	-	CASSSIKGAWGYTF	TGTGCCAGCAGTTCCATCAAGGGGGCTTGGGGCTACACCTTC
TRBD2	TRBJ2-1	TRBV7-2	-	CASSLIAGVAGAGNEQFF	TGTGCCAGCAGCTTGATAGCGGGAGTAGCGGGTGCGGGCAATGAGCAGTTCTTC
-	TRBJ2-2	TRBV19	many	CASSEINTGELFF	TGTGCCAGTTCCGAAATAAACACCGGGGAGCTGTTTTTT
-	TRBJ1-1	TRBV18	-	CASSPPPALGTEAFF	TGTGCCAGCTCACCACCTCCGGCCCTGGGGACTGAAGCTTTCTTT
-	TRBJ2-7	TRBV30	-	CAWRLSPNYEQYF	TGTGCCTGGAGATTGTCCCCCAATTACGAGCAGTACTTC
-	TRBJ1-2	TRBV9	-	CASSVDSNYGYTF	TGTGCCAGCAGCGTAGACAGCAACTATGGCTACACCTTC
-	TRBJ1-6	TRBV9	-	CASSASSYNSPLHF	TGTGCCAGCAGCGCCAGCTCCTATAATTCACCCCTCCACTTT
-	TRBJ2-7	TRBV3-1/TRBV3-2	-	CASSQGRREYF	TGTGCCAGCAGCCAGGGACGTCGGGAGTACTTC
TRBD2	TRBJ2-7	TRBV28	-	CASSPLRTSGIPYEQYF	TGTGCCAGCAGTCCCCTCAGGACTAGCGGGATTCCCTACGAGCAGTACTTC
-	TRBJ1-1	TRBV4-3	-	CASSRGWGSTEAFF	TGCGCCAGCAGCCGCGGTTGGGGTAGCACTGAAGCTTTCTTT